This T cell receptor (beta chain) stems from a study of T cells in Graves' hyperthyroidism and ophthalmopathy. Overall study findings and caveats: Ophthalmopathy, as predicted by the model, came a median approximately 5.9 months after the prediction.

Amplification targeted TCR beta CDR3 regions from RNA transcripts. Carried out on the TCR CDR3, a first-round RT-PCR used the HTBI primer set. TCRdb reprocessed the multiplex PCR reads via MiXCR and lists one record per CDR3 protein. Seen here are approximately 600,000 distinct CDR3 sequences, over 12% observed once, and the top ten hold roughly 4.3%. This clonotype was seen many times. As yet, its antigen is unknown. The CDR3 has 13 residues. Deletions cut 6 bases from V and 7 bases from J, with 15 bases between. The germline V gene has CDR1 PRHDT and CDR2 FYEKMQ (reference sequence). Specimen: blood. The TCR sequence derives from a woman in her thirties or forties with Graves' ophthalmopathy. The chain couples TRBV13 to TRBJ1-2; TRBD1 might be the D (6 bases). In DNA, the CDR3 is TGTGCCAGCAGGACGAGGGGGTTGGGTGGCTACACCTTC. Translated: CASRTRGLGGYTF.